This T cell receptor beta chain was captured in a study of blood T cell repertoires in COVID-19. Turning to the study itself: The United States, Italy and Spain were the sources of the acute and convalescent COVID-19 samples. The analysed material was cDNA or gDNA that came from T cells, B-cell-depleted T cells, or PBMCs.

In the original analysis: Reference gene primers were amplified, and this amplification served to estimate nucleated cell counts. Assay used: immunoSEQ multiplex PCR; TCRdb lists only in-frame clones, some missing. The DNA was the basis for D and trimming; V, J and clone size are from that table. The sample has 120,000 or so clones, around four fifths seen once; the top ten hold around a quarter. The CDR3 runs 17 residues. V was clipped by 5 bases and J by 0 bases, with 18 bases between them. Germline values: CDR1 SGHKS, CDR2 YYEKEE (reference sequence). The V gene is TRBV5-5, the J gene TRBJ1-3; maybe TRBD1 (5 bases). The clonotype originates from a human donor in a cohort sampled during active COVID-19. The sample consisted of peripheral blood. CDR3 DNA: TGTGCCAGCAGGCTGGTGTGGCGGGGCAGCTCTGGAAACACCATATATTTT. It encodes CASRLVWRGSSGNTIYF.